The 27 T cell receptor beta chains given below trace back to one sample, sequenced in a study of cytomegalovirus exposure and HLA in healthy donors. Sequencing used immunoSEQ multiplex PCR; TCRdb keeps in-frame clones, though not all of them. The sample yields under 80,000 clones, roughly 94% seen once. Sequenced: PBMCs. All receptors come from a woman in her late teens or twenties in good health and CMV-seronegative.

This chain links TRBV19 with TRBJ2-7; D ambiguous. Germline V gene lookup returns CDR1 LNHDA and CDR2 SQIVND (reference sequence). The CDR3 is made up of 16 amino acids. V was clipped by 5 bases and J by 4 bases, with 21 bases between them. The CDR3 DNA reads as TGTGCCAGTAGTCCTAACACTTTGACCGCGAGGTACGAGCAGTACTTC. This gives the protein CASSPNTLTARYEQYF.

Here the CDR3 DNA reads TGTGCCAGCAGCTTAGGAGGACAGGGGGCCTACGAGCAGTACTTC. This sequence encodes CASSLGGQGAYEQYF. This chain links TRBV7-8 with TRBJ2-7; 10 bases agree with TRBD1. V lost 1 base, J lost 2 bases, and 2 bases stayed unmatched. This CDR3 region has 15 residues. CDR1 and CDR2 from the germline V gene are SGHVS and FQNEAQ.

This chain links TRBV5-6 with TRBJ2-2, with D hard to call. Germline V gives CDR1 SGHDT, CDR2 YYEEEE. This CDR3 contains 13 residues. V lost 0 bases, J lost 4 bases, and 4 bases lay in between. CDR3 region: CASSLAVTGELFF. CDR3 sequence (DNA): TGTGCCAGCAGCTTGGCGGTCACCGGGGAGCTGTTTTTT.

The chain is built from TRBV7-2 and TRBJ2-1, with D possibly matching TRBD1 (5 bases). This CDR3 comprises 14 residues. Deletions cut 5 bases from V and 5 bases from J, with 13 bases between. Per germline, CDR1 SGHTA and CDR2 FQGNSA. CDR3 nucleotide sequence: TGTGCCAGCAGCCTTACTAAGGGGCACAATGAGCAGTTCTTC. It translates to CASSLTKGHNEQFF.

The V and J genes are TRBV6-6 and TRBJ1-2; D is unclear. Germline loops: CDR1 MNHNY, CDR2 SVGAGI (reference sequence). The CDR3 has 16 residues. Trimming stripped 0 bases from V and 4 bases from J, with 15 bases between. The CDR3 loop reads CASSYSPEVSVYGYTF. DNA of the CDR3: TGTGCCAGCAGTTACTCTCCAGAGGTCTCGGTCTATGGCTACACCTTC.

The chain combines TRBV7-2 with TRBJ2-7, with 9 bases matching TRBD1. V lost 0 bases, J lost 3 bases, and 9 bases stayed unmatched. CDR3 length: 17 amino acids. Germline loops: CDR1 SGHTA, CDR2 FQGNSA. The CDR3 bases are TGTGCCAGCAGCTTAGCCTCTTCCGGACAGGGGATCTACGAGCAGTACTTC. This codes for CASSLASSGQGIYEQYF.

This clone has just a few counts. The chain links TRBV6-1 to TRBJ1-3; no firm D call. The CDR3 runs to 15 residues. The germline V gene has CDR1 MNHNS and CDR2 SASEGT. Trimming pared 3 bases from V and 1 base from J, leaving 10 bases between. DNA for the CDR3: TGTGCCAGCAGTGATGGCACAGCTTCTGGAAACACCATATATTTT. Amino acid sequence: CASSDGTASGNTIYF.

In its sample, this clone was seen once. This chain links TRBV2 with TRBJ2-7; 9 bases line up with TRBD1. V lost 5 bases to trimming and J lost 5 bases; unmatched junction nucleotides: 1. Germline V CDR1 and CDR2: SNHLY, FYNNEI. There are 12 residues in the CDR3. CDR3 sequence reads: CASSRQGDEQYF. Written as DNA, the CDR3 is TGTGCCAGCAGTCGACAGGGGGACGAGCAGTACTTC.

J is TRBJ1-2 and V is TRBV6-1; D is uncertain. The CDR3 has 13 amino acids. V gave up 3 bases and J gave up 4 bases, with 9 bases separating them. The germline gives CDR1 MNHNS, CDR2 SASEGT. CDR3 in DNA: TGTGCCAGCAGTGATTGGCGGCTCTATGGCTACACCTTC. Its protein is CASSDWRLYGYTF.

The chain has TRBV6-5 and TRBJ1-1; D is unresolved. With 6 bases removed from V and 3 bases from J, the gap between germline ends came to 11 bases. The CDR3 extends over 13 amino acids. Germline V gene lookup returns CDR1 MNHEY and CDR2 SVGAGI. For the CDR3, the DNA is TGTGCCAGCAGACTAGGGTATCACACTGAAGCTTTCTTT. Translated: CASRLGYHTEAFF.

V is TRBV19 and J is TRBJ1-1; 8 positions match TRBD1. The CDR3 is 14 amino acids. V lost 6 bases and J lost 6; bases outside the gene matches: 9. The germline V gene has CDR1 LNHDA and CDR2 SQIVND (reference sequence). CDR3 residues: CASSQPGQASEAFF. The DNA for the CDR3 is TGTGCCAGTAGCCAACCGGGACAGGCCTCTGAAGCTTTCTTT.

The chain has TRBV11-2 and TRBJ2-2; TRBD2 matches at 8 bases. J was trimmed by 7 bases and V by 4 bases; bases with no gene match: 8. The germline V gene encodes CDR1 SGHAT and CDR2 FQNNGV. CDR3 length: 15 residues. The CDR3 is CASSSGLAVIGELFF. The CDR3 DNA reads TGTGCCAGCAGCTCCGGACTAGCTGTAATCGGGGAGCTGTTTTTT.

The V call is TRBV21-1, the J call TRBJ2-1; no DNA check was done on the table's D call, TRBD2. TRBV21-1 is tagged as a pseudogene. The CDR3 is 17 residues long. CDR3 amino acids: CASSKCRAGTSDNEQFF. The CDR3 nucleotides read TGTGCCAGCAGCAAATGCAGGGCCGGGACTAGCGACAATGAGCAGTTCTTC.

In nucleotides, the CDR3 is TGCGCCAGCACTAGCGGGAGCACAGATACGCAGTATTTT. This sequence encodes CASTSGSTDTQYF. The chain employs TRBV5-1 and TRBJ2-3, with 8 bases identical to TRBD2. This CDR3 contains 13 residues. V was clipped by 6 bases and J by 0 bases; unmatched bases: 0. Per the germline V gene, CDR1 is SGHRS and CDR2 is YFSETQ.

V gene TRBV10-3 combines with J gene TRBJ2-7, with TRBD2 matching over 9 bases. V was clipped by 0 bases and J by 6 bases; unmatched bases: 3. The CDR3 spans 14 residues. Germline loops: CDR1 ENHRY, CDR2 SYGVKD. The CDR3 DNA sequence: TGTGCCATCAGTGAGTCGGATAGCGGGGGCGAGCAGTACTTC. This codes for CAISESDSGGEQYF.

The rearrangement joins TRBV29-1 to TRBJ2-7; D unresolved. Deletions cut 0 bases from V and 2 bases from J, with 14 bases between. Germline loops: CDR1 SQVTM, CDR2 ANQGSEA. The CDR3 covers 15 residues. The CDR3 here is CSVEDRQSYPYEQYF. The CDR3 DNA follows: TGCAGCGTTGAAGATCGACAATCGTACCCCTACGAGCAGTACTTC.

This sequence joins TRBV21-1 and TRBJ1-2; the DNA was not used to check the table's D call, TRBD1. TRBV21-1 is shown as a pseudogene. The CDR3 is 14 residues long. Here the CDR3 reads CASTLVRGDYGYTF. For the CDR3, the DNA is TGTGCCAGCACCTTGGTCAGGGGAGACTATGGCTACACCTTC.

The CDR3 is CASSLASGLYNEQFF. The CDR3 bases are TGTGCCAGCAGTTTGGCTAGCGGGCTTTACAATGAGCAGTTCTTC. This chain connects TRBV27 to TRBJ2-1, with 8 bases matching TRBD2. Looked up from germline, CDR1 is MNHEY and CDR2 is SMNVEV (reference sequence). The CDR3 is made up of 15 amino acids. Trimming removed 3 bases from V and 4 bases from J; junction bases left unmatched: 5.

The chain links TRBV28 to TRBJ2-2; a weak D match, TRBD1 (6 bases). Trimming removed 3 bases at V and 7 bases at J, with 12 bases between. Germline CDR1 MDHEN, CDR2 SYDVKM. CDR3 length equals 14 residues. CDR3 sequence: CASSFQGSIGELFF. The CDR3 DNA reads TGTGCCAGCAGTTTCCAGGGGAGTATCGGGGAGCTGTTTTTT.

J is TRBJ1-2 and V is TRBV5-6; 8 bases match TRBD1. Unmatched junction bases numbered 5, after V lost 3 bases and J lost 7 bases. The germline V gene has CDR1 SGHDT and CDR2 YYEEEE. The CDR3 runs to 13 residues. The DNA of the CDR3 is TGTGCCAGCAGCTCCGGACAGGGAGGTGGCTACACCTTC. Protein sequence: CASSSGQGGGYTF. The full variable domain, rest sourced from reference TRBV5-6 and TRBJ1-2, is DAGVTQSPTHLIKTRGQQVTLRCSPKSGHDTVSWYQQALGQGPQFIFQYYEEEERQRGNFPDRFSGHQFPNYSSELNVNALLLGDSALYLCASSSGQGGGYTFGSGTRLTVV.

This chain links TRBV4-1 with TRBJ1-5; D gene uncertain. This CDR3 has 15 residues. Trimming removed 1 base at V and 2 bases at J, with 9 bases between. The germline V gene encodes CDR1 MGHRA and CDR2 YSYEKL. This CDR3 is CASSQGATGNQPQHF. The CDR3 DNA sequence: TGCGCCAGCAGCCAAGGAGCGACCGGCAATCAGCCCCAGCATTTT.

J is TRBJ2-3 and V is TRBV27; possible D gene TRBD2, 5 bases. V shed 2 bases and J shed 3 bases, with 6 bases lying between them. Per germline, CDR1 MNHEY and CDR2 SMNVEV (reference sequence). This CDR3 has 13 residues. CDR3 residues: CASSLSGTDTQYF. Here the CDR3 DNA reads TGTGCCAGCAGTTTAAGCGGAACAGATACGCAGTATTTT.

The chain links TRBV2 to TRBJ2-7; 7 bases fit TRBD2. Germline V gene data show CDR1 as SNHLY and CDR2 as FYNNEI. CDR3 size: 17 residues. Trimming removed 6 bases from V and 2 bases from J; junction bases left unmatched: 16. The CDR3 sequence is CASSAPIGREKAYEQYF. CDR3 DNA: TGTGCCAGCAGCGCCCCGATTGGGCGGGAGAAGGCCTACGAGCAGTACTTC.

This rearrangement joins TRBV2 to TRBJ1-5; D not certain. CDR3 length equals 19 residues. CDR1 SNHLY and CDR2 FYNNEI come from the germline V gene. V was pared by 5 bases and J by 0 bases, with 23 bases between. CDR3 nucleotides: TGTGCCAGCAGTCAGACCCCGGCCGGGGAATATTATAGCAATCAGCCCCAGCATTTT. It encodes CASSQTPAGEYYSNQPQHF.

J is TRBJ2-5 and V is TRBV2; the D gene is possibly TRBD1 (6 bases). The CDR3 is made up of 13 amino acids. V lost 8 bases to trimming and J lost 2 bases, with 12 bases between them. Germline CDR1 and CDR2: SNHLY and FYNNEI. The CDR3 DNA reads TGTGCCAGCCAACAGGGCGGTCAAGAGACCCAGTACTTC. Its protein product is CASQQGGQETQYF.

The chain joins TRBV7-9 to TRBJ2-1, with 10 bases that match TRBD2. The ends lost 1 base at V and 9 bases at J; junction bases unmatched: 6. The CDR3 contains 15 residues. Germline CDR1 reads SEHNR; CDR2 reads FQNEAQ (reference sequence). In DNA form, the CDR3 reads TGTGCCAGCAGCTTAGGGGGGACTAGCGTCGGTGAGCAGTTCTTC. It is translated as CASSLGGTSVGEQFF.

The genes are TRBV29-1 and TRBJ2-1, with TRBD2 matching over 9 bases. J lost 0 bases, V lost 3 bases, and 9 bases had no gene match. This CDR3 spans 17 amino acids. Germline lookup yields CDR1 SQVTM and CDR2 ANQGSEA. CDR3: CSVEGSGSDSSYNEQFF. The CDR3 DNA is TGCAGCGTTGAGGGTAGCGGGAGTGACAGCTCCTACAATGAGCAGTTCTTC.